One T cell receptor beta chain is described in this entry. The target antigen is unknown. Clones were read by immunoSEQ multiplex PCR, and TCRdb kept only the in-frame ones, dropping some. The sample has about 97,000 clones, 80% to 85% seen once. The CDR3 spans 14 residues. Germline trimming cut 2 bases from V and 0 bases from J; bases unmatched to any gene: 1. Germline values: CDR1 SGDLS, CDR2 YYNGEE. No patient escaped relapse after autologous stem cell transplantation, and brentuximab vedotin exposure varied. The data were taken from a study of PD-1 blockade in classical Hodgkin lymphoma. Study-wide results and limits: By C4D1, diversity of CD4+ TCRs had risen significantly, whereas that of CD8+ TCRs had not. Patients starting nivolumab less than 1 year after ASCT had lower diversity and were excluded from later analyses.

The chain recombines TRBV9 with TRBJ2-7; TRBD2 agrees at 8 bases. The specimen was peripheral blood mononuclear cells (PBMCs), collected at baseline. This TCR derives from a human donor with classical Hodgkin lymphoma. The CDR3 here is CASSVSGGSYEQYF. The CDR3 nucleotides are TGTGCCAGCAGCGTCAGCGGGGGCTCCTACGAGCAGTACTTC.